The present T cell receptor (beta chain) was sequenced within a study of shared T cell receptors in the human thymus. Produced via immunoSEQ multiplex PCR; TCRdb's table is partial and in-frame only. The data contain approximately 760,000 clones, roughly 85% of them singletons. The data were also submitted as part of a second study, on human thymus T cells.

The receptor's source is a girl under two years old with a congenital heart defect. The sequenced sample was thymocytes.

The DNA for the CDR3 is TGTGCTAGTGGTTGTTCGGAGCGGGGACGGGGGCAGCCCCAGCATTTT. As protein: CASGCSERGRGQPQHF. This rearrangement joins TRBV12-5 to TRBJ1-5; possible D gene TRBD1, 5 bases. Germline V gene data show CDR1 as LGHNT and CDR2 as FRNRAP. The CDR3 consists of 16 residues. Trimming pared 4 bases from V and 7 bases from J, leaving 20 bases between.